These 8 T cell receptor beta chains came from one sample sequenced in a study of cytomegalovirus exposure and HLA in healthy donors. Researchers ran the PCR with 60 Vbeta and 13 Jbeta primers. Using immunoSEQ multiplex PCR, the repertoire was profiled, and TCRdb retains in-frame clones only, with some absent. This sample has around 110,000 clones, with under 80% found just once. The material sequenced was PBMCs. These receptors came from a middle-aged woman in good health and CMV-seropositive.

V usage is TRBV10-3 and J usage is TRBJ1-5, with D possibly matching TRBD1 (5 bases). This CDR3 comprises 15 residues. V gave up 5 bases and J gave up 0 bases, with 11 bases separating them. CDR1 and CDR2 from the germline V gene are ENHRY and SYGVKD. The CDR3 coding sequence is TGTGCCATCAGTCCCGGGGGTAATAGCAATCAGCCCCAGCATTTT. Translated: CAISPGGNSNQPQHF.

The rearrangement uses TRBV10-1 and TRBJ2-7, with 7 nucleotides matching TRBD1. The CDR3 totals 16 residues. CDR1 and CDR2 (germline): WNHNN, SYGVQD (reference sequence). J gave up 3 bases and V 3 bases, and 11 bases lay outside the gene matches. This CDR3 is CASSEATGIGYYEQYF. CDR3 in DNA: TGCGCCAGCAGTGAAGCGACAGGGATCGGGTACTACGAGCAGTACTTC.

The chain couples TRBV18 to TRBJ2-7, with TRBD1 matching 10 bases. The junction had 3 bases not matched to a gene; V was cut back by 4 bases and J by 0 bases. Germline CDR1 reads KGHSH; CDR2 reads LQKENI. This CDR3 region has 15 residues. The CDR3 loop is CASSQGTGASYEQYF. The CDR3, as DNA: TGTGCCAGCTCACAAGGGACAGGGGCCTCCTACGAGCAGTACTTC.

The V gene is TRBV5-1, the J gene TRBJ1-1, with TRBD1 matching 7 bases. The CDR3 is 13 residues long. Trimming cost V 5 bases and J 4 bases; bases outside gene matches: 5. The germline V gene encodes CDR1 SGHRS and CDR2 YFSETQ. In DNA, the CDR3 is TGCGCCAGCAGAAGCCCAGGGGGCACTGAAGCTTTCTTT. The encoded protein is CASRSPGGTEAFF.

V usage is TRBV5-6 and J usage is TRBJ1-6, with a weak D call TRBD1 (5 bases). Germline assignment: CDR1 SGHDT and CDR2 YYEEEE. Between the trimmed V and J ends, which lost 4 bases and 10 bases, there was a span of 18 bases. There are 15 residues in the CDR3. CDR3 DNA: TGTGCCAGCAGCGCCCGCGGGGGGGGAAGATCACCCCTCCACTTT. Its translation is CASSARGGGRSPLHF.

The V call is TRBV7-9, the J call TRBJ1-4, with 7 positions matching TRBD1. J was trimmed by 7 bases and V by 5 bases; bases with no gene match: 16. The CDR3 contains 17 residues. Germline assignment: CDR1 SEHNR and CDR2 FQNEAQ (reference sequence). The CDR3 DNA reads TGTGCCAGCAGCCCCAACAGGGGTAGCGGGGACAGTGAAAAACTGTTTTTT. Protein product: CASSPNRGSGDSEKLFF.

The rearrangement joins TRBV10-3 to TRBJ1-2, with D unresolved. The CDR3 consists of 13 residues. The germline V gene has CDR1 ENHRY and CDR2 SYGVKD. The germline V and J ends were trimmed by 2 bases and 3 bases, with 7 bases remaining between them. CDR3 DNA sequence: TGTGCCATCAGTGAGACCGGGGACTATGGCTACACCTTC. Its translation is CAISETGDYGYTF.

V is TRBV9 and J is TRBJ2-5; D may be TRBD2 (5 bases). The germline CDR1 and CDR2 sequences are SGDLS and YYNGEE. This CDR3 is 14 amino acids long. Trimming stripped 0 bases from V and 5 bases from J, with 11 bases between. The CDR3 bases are TGTGCCAGCAGCGTAGATCCTAGCATCGAGACCCAGTACTTC. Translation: CASSVDPSIETQYF.